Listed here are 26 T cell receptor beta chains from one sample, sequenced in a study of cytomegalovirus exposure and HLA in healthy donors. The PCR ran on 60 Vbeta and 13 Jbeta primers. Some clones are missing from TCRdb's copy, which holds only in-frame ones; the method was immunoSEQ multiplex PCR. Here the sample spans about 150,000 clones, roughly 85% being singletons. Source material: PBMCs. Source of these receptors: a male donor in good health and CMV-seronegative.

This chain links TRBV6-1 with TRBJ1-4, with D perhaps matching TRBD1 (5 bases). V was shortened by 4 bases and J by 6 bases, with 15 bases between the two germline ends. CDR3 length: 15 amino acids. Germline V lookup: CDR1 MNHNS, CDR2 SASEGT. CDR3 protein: CASSALREGDEKLFF. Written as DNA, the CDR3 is TGTGCCAGCAGTGCATTAAGGGAAGGGGATGAAAAACTGTTTTTT.

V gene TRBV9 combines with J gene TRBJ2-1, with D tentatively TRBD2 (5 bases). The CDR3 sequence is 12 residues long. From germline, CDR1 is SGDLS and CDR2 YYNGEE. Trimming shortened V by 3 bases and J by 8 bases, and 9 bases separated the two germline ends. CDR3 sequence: CASSELGDEQFF. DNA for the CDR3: TGTGCCAGCAGCGAACTAGGCGATGAGCAGTTCTTC.

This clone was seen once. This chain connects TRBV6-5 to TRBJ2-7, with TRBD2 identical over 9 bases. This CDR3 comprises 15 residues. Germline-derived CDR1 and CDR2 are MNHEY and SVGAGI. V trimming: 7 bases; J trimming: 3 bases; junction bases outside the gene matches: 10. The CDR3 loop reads CASKGAEAGGYEQYF. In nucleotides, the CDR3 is TGTGCCAGCAAAGGCGCGGAAGCGGGAGGCTACGAGCAGTACTTC.

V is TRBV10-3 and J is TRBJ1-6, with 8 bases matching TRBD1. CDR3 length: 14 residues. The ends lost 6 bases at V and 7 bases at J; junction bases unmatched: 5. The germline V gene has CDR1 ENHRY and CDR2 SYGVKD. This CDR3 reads CAIRTGVENSPLHF. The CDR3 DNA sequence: TGTGCCATCAGGACAGGGGTCGAAAATTCACCCCTCCACTTT.

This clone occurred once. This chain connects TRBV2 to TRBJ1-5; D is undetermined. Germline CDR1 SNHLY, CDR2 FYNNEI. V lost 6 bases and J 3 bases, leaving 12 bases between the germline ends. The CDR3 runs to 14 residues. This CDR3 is CASSQQSINQPQHF. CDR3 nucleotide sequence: TGTGCCAGCAGCCAACAGAGTATCAATCAGCCCCAGCATTTT. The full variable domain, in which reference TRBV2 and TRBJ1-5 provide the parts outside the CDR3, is EPEVTQTPSHQVTQMGQEVILRCVPISNHLYFYWYRQILGQKVEFLVSFYNNEISEKSEIFDDQFSVERPDGSNFTLKIRSTKLEDSAMYFCASSQQSINQPQHFGDGTRLSIL.

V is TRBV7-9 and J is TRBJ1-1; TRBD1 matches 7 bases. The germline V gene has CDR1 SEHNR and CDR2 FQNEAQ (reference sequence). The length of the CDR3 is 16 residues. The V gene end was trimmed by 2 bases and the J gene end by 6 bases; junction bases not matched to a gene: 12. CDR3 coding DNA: TGTGCCAGCAGCTTAAAAGGATCGGGACAGTCGTCTGAAGCTTTCTTT. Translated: CASSLKGSGQSSEAFF.

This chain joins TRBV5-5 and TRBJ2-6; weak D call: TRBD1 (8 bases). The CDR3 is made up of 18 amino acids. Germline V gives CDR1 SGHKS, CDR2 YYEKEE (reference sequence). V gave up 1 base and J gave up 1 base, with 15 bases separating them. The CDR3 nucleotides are TGTGCCAGCAGCTTGAGCGGGACAGGCCCATCTGGGGCCAACGTCCTGACTTTC. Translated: CASSLSGTGPSGANVLTF.

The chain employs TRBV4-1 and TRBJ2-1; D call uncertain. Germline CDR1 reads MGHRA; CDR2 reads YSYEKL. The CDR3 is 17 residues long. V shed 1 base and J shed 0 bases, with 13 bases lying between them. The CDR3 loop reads CASSQGVAVSSYNEQFF. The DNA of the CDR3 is TGCGCCAGCAGCCAAGGGGTTGCGGTCAGCTCCTACAATGAGCAGTTCTTC.

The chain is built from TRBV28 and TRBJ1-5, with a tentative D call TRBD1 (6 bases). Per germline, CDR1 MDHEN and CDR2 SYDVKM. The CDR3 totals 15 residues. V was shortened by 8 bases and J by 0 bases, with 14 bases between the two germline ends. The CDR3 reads CASCAGDYSNQPQHF. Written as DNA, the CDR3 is TGTGCCAGCTGCGCAGGGGACTATAGCAATCAGCCCCAGCATTTT.

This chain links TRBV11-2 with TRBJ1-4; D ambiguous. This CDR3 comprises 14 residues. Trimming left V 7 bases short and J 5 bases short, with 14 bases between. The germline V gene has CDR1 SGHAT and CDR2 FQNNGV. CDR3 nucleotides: TGTGCCAGCACCTCTAGCCAAAGAAATGAAAAACTGTTTTTT. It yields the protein CASTSSQRNEKLFF.

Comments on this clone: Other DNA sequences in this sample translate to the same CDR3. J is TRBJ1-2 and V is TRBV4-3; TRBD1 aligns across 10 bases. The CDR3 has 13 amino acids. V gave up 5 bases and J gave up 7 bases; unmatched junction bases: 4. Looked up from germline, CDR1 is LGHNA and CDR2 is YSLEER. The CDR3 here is CASSSGQGGGYTF. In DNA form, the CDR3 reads TGCGCCAGCAGCTCCGGACAGGGGGGTGGCTACACCTTC.

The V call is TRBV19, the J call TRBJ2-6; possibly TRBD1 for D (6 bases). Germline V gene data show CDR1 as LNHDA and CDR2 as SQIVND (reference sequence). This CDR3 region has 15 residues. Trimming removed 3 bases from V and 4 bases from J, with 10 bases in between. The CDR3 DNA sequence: TGTGCCAGTAGTATTAGGGGGACCGGGGCCAACGTCCTGACTTTC. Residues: CASSIRGTGANVLTF.

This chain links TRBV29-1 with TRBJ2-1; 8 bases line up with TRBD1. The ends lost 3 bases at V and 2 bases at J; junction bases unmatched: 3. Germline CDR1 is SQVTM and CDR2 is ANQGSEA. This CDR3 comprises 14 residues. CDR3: CSVESRGPYNEQFF. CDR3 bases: TGCAGCGTTGAGTCCAGGGGGCCCTACAATGAGCAGTTCTTC.

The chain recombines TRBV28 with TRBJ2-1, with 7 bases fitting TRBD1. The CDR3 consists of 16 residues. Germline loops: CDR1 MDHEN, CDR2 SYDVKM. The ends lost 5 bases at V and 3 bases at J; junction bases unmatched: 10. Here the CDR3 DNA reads TGTGCCAGCAGTAAATCCACAGGGGTGCTCTACAATGAGCAGTTCTTC. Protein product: CASSKSTGVLYNEQFF.

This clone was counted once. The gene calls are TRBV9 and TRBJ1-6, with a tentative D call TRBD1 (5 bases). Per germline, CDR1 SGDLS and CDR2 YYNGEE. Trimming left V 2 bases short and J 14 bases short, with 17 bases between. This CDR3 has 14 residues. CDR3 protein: CASSVGTDEFTLHF. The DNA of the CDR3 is TGTGCCAGCAGCGTGGGGACTGATGAATTCACCCTCCACTTT.

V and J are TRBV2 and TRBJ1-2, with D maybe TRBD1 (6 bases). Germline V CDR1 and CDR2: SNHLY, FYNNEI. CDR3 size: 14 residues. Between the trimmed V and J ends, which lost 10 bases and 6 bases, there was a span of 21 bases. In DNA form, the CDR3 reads TGTGCCAATGTGGCAGGGGAAAGTCCTAATGGCTACACCTTC. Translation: CANVAGESPNGYTF.

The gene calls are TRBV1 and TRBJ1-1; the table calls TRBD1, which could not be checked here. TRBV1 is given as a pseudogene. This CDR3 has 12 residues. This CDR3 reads CTSSHRVRKAFF. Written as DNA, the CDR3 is TGCACCAGCAGCCACAGGGTCCGCAAAGCTTTCTTT.

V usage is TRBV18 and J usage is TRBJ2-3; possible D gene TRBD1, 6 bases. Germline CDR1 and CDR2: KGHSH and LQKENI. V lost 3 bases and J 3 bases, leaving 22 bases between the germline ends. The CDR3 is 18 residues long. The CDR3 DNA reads TGTGCCAGCTCACCTCTTCACTCGGGACAAATGGGTACAGATACGCAGTATTTT. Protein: CASSPLHSGQMGTDTQYF. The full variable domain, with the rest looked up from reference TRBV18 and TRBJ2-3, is NAGVMQNPRHLVRRRGQEARLRCSPMKGHSHVYWYRQLPEEGLKFMVYLQKENIIDESGMPKERFSAEFPKEGPSILRIQQVVRGDSAAYFCASSPLHSGQMGTDTQYFGPGTRLTVL.

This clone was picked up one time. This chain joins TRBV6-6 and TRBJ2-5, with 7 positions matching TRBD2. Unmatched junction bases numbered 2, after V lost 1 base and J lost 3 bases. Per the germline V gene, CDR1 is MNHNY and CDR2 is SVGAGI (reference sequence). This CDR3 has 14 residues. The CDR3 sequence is CASSYWGTKETQYF. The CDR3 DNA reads TGTGCCAGCAGTTACTGGGGGACTAAAGAGACCCAGTACTTC.

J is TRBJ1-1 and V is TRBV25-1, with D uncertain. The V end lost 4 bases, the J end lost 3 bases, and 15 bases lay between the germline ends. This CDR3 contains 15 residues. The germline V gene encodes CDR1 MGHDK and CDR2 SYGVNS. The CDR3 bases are TGTGCCAGCAGTGGAACCGTTACAATGGACACTGAAGCTTTCTTT. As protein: CASSGTVTMDTEAFF.

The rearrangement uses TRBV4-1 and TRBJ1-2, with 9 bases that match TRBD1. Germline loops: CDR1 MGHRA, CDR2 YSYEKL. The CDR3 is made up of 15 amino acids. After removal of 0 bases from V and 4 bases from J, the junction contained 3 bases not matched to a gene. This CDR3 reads CASSQEQGAGYGYTF. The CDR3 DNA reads TGCGCCAGCAGCCAAGAACAGGGGGCTGGCTATGGCTACACCTTC.

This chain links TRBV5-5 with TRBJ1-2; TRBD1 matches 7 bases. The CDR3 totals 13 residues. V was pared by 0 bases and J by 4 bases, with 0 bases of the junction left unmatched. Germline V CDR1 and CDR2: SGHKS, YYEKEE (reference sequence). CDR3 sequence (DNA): TGTGCCAGCAGCTTGGAGGGGGCCTATGGCTACACCTTC. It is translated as CASSLEGAYGYTF.

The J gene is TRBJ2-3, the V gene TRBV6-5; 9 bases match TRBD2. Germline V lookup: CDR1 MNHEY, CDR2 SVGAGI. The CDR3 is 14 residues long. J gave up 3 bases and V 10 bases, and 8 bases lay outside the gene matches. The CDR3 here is CATRISGGTDTQYF. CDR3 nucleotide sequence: TGTGCCACCCGAATTAGCGGGGGAACAGATACGCAGTATTTT.

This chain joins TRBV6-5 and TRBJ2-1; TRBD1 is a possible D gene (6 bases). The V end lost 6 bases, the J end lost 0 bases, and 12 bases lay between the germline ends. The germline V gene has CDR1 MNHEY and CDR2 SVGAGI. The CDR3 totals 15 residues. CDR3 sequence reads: CASRVTGSSYNEQFF. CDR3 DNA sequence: TGTGCCAGCAGGGTTACAGGGAGCTCCTACAATGAGCAGTTCTTC.

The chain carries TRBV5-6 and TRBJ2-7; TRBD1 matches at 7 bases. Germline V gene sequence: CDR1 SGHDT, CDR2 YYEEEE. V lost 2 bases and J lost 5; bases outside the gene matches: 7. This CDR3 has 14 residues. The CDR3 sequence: CASSFGQGENEQYF. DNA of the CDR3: TGTGCCAGCAGCTTTGGGCAGGGGGAGAACGAGCAGTACTTC.

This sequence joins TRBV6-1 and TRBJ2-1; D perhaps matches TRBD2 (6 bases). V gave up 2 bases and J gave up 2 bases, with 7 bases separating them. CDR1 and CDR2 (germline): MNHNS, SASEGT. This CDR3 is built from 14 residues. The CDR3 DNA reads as TGTGCCAGCAGTGAATGGGGGGCCTACAATGAGCAGTTCTTC. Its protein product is CASSEWGAYNEQFF.